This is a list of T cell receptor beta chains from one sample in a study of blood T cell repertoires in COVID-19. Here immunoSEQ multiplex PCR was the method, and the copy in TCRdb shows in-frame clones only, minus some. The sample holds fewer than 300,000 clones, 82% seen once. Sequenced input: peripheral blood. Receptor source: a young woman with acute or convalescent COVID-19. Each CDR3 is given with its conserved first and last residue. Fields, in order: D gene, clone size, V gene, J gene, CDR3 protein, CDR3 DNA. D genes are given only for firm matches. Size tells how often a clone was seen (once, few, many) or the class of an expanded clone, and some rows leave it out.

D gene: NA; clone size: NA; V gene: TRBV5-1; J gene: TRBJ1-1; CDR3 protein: CASRHTTGDNTEAFF; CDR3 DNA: TGCGCCAGCAGACATACGACCGGGGATAACACTGAAGCTTTCTTT
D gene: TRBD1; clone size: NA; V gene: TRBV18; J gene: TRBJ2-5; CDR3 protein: CASSPATGGSGETQYF; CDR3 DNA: TGTGCCAGCTCACCTGCGACAGGGGGCTCAGGAGAGACCCAGTACTTC
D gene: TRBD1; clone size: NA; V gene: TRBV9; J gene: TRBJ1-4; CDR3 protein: CASSFGQGNEKLFF; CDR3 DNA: TGTGCCAGCAGCTTTGGACAGGGAAATGAAAAACTGTTTTTT
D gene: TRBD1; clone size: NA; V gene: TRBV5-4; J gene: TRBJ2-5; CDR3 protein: CASSQGGTGGGRETQYF; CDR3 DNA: TGTGCCAGCAGCCAGGGGGGGACAGGGGGCGGAAGGGAGACCCAGTACTTC
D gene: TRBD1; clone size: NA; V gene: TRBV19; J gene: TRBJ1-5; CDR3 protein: CASSIVGQGGNQPQHF; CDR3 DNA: TGTGCCAGTAGTATAGTTGGACAGGGCGGGAATCAGCCCCAGCATTTT
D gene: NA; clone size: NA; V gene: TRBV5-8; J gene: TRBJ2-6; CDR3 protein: CASSLRLAGANVLTF; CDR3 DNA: TGTGCCAGCAGCCTTCGACTAGCTGGGGCCAACGTCCTGACTTTC
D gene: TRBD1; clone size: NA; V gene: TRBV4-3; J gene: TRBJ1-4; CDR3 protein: CASSQDRTGGNEKLFF; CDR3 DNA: TGCGCCAGCAGCCAAGACAGGACAGGAGGGAATGAAAAACTGTTTTTT
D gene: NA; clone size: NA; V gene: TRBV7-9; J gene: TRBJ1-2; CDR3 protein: CASNPSGGGDGYTF; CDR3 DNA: TGTGCCAGCAACCCCTCTGGGGGAGGAGATGGCTACACCTTC
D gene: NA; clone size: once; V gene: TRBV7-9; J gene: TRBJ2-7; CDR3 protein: CASSLIPGKYEQYF; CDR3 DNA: TGTGCCAGCAGCTTAATCCCAGGGAAGTACGAGCAGTACTTC
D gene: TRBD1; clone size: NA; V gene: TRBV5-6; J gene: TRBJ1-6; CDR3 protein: CASSWRDRGASPLHF; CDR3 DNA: TGTGCCAGCAGCTGGAGAGACAGGGGAGCTTCACCCCTCCACTTT
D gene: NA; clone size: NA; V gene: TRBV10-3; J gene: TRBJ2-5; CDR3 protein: CAISPGDSETQYF; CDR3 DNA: TGTGCCATCAGCCCGGGGGACTCAGAGACCCAGTACTTC
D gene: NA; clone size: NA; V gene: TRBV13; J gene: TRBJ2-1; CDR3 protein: CASSSRTNYNEQFF; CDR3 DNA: TGTGCCAGCAGCTCAAGGACTAACTACAATGAGCAGTTCTTC
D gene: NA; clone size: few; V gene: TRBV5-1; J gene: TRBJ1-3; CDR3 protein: CASSLNAERNTIYF; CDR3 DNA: TGCGCCAGCAGCTTGAACGCGGAGAGAAACACCATATATTTT
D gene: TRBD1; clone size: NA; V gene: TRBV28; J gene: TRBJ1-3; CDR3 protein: CASRAGGGGNTIYF; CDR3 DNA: TGTGCCAGCAGAGCAGGGGGCGGAGGAAACACCATATATTTT
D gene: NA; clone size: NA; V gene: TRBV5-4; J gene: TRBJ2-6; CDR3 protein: CASSLGPTSGANVLTF; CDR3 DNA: TGTGCCAGCAGCTTGGGGCCAACCTCTGGGGCCAACGTCCTGACTTTC
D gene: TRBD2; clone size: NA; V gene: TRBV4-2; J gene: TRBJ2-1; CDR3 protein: CASSQGITSGRVDEQFF; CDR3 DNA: TGTGCCAGCAGCCAAGGAATAACTAGCGGGAGAGTCGATGAGCAGTTCTTC
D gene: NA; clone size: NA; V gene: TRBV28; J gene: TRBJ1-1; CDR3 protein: CASTLGGAGEGTEAFF; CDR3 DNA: TGTGCCAGCACCCTTGGGGGGGCAGGGGAGGGAACTGAAGCTTTCTTT
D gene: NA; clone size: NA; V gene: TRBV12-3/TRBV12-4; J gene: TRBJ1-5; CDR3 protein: CASKPGQNQPQHF; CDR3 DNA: TGTGCCAGCAAACCGGGACAAAATCAGCCCCAGCATTTT
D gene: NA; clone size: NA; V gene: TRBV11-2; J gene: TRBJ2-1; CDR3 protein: CASSTRLGNEQFF; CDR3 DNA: TGTGCCAGCAGCACGCGACTAGGCAATGAGCAGTTCTTC
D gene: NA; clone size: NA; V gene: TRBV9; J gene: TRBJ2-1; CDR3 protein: CASSSGSSYNEQFF; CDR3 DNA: TGTGCCAGCAGCAGCGGCAGCTCCTACAATGAGCAGTTCTTC
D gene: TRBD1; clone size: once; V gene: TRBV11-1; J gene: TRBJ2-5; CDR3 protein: CASSSGTGVQETQYF; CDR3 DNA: TGTGCCAGCAGCTCCGGGACAGGGGTCCAAGAGACCCAGTACTTC
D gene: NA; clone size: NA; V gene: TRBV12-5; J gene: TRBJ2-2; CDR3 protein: CASGLSSTGELFF; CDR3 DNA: TGTGCTAGTGGACTTAGCAGTACCGGGGAGCTGTTTTTT
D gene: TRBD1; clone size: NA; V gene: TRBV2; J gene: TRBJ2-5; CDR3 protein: CASSEGQGAGETQYF; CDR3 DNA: TGTGCCAGCAGTGAAGGCCAGGGGGCGGGGGAGACCCAGTACTTC
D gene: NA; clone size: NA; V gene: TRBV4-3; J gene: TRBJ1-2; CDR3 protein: CASSQEYNSPWYGYTF; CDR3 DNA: TGCGCCAGCAGCCAAGAGTATAACTCCCCGTGGTATGGCTACACCTTC
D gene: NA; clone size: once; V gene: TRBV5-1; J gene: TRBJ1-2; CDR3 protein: CASSLWAANYGYTF; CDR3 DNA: TGCGCCAGCAGCTTGTGGGCAGCCAACTATGGCTACACCTTC
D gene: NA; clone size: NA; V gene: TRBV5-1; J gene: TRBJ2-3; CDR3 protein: CASSPSGSTDTQYF; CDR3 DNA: TGCGCCAGCAGCCCCAGCGGGAGCACAGATACGCAGTATTTT
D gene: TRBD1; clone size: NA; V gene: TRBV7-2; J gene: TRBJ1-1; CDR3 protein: CASSQRWTGVNTEAFF; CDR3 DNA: TGTGCCAGCAGCCAGAGATGGACAGGGGTTAACACTGAAGCTTTCTTT
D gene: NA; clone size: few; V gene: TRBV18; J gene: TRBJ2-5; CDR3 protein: CASSPILGQSETQYF; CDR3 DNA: TGTGCCAGCTCACCCATTCTCGGACAATCAGAGACCCAGTACTTC
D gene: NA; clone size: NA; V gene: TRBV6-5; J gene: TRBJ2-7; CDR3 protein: CASSYSRGKAGEQYF; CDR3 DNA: TGTGCCAGCAGTTACTCGAGGGGGAAGGCGGGCGAGCAGTACTTC
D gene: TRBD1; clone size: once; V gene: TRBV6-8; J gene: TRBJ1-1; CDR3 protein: CASSYRGTGDTEAFF; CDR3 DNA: TGTGCCAGCAGTTACCGGGGGACAGGAGACACTGAAGCTTTCTTT
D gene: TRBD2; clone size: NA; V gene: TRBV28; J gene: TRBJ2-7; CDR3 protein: CASSRTGLDTYEQYF; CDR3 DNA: TGTGCCAGCAGTCGGACGGGACTAGATACCTACGAGCAGTACTTC
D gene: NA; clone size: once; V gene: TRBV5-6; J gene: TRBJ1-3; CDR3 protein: CASSSSGGSGNTIYF; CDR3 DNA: TGTGCCAGCAGCTCTAGCGGGGGCTCTGGAAACACCATATATTTT
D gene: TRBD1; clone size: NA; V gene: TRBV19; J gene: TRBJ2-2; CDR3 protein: CASSRDRGTGELFF; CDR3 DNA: TGTGCCAGTAGTAGAGACAGGGGCACCGGGGAGCTGTTTTTT
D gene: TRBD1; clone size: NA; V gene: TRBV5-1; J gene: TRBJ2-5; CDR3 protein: CASSFSGTGPPGETQYF; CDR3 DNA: TGCGCCAGCAGCTTCTCCGGGACAGGCCCTCCAGGAGAGACCCAGTACTTC
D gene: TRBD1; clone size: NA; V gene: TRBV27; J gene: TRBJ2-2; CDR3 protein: CASSLTGLGGELFF; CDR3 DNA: TGTGCCAGCAGTCTGACAGGGTTGGGCGGGGAGCTGTTTTTT
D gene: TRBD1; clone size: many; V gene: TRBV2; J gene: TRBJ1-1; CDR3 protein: CASRRDRVLNTEAFF; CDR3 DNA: TGTGCCAGCAGGCGGGACAGGGTGCTGAACACTGAAGCTTTCTTT
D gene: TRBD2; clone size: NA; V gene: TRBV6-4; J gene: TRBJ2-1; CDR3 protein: CASSDRPSGYNEQFF; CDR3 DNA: TGTGCCAGCAGTGACCGCCCTAGCGGCTACAATGAGCAGTTCTTC
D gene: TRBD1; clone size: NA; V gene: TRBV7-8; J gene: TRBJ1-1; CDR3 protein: CASSSRDRVEAFF; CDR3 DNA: TGTGCCAGCAGCTCCCGGGACAGGGTGGAAGCTTTCTTT
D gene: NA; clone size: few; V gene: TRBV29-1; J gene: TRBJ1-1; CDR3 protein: CSVADSRTEAFF; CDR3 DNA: TGCAGCGTGGCGGACAGTCGGACTGAAGCTTTCTTT
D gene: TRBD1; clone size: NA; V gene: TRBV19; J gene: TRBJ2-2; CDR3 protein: CASSIGTGGIWSGELFF; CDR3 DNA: TGTGCCAGTAGTATTGGGACAGGCGGGATTTGGTCCGGGGAGCTGTTTTTT
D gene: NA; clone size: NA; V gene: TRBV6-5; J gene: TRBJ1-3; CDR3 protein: CASSYESSSGNTIYF; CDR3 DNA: TGTGCCAGCAGTTACGAATCGAGCTCTGGAAACACCATATATTTT
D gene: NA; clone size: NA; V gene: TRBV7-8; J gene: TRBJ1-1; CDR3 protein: CASSLVQGLGGTEAFF; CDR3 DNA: TGTGCCAGCAGCTTAGTACAGGGCCTTGGGGGCACTGAAGCTTTCTTT
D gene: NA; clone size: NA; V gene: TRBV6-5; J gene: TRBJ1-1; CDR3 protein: CASSNSEIYTEAFF; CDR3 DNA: TGTGCCAGCAGCAACTCGGAGATTTACACTGAAGCTTTCTTT
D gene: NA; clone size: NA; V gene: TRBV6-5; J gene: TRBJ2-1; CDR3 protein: CASSYSGGGTYNEQFF; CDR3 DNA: TGTGCCAGCAGTTACTCAGGGGGGGGAACCTACAATGAGCAGTTCTTC
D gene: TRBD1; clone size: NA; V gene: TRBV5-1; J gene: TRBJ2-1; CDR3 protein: CASSLAGQGSYNEQFF; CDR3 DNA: TGCGCCAGCAGCTTGGCGGGACAGGGTTCCTACAATGAGCAGTTCTTC
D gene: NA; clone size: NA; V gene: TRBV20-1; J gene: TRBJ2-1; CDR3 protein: CSANVNNEQFF; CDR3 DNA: TGCAGTGCTAATGTTAACAATGAGCAGTTCTTC
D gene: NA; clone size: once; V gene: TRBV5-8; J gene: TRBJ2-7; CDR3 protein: CASSLRDIRGYEQYF; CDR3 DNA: TGTGCCAGCAGCTTGAGGGACATAAGGGGTTACGAGCAGTACTTC
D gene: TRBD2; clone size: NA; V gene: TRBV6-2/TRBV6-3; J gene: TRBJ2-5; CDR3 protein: CASSYRLAGYQETQYF; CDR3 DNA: TGTGCCAGCAGTTACCGGCTAGCGGGGTACCAAGAGACCCAGTACTTC
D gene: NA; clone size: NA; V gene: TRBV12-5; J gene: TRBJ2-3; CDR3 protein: CASRPRDGTDTQYF; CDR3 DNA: TGTGCTAGTAGGCCCAGGGATGGGACAGATACGCAGTATTTT